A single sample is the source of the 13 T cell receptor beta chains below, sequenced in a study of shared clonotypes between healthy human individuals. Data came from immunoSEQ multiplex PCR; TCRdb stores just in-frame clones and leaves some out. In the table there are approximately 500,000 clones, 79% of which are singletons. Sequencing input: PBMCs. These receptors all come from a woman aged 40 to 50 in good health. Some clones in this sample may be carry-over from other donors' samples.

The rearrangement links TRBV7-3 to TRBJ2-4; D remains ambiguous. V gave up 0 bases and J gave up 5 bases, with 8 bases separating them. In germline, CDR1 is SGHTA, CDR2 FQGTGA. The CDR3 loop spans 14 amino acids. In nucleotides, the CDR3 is TGTGCCAGCAGCTTAACAGGTCGGGAAAACATTCAGTACTTC. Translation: CASSLTGRENIQYF.

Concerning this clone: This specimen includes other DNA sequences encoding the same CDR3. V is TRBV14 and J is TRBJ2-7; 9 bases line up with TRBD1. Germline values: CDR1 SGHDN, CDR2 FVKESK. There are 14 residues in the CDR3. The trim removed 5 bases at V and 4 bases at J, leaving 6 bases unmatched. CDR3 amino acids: CASSAGTGKYEQYF. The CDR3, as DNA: TGTGCCAGCAGCGCTGGGACAGGGAAATACGAGCAGTACTTC.

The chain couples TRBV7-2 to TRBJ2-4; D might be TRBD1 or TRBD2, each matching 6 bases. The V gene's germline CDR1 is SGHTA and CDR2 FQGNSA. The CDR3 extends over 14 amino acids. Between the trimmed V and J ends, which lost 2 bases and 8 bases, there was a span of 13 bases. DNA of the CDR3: TGTGCCAGCAGCTTATCACGGGGGCACGACATTCAGTACTTC. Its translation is CASSLSRGHDIQYF. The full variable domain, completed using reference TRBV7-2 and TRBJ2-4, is GAGVSQSPSNKVTEKGKDVELRCDPISGHTALYWYRQSLGQGLEFLIYFQGNSAPDKSGLPSDRFSAERTGGSVSTLTIQRTQQEDSAVYLCASSLSRGHDIQYFGAGTRLSVL.

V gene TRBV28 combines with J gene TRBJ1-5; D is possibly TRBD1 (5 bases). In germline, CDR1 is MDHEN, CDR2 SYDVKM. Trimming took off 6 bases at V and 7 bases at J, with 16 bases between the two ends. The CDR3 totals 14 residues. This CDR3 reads CASSPVGGRQPQHF. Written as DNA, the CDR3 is TGTGCCAGCAGCCCCGTGGGGGGACGCCAGCCCCAGCATTTT.

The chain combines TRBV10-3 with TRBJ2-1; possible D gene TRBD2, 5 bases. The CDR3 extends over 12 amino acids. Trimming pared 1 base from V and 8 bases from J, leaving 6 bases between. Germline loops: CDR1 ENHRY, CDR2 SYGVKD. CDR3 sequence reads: CAISELRDEQFF. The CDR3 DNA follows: TGTGCCATCAGTGAGTTGAGGGATGAGCAGTTCTTC.

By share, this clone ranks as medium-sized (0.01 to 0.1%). CDR3 DNA: TGTGCCAGCAGCAAAAAGGACACTGAAGCTTTCTTT. It yields the protein CASSKKDTEAFF. The rearrangement joins TRBV28 to TRBJ1-1, with D unresolved. This CDR3 is 12 amino acids long. V lost 6 bases and J lost 3, with 8 bases in between. The germline V gene encodes CDR1 MDHEN and CDR2 SYDVKM. Full variable domain (remainder filled in from reference TRBV28 and TRBJ1-1): DVKVTQSSRYLVKRTGEKVFLECVQDMDHENMFWYRQDPGLGLRLIYFSYDVKMKEKGDIPEGYSVSREKKERFSLILESASTNQTSMYLCASSKKDTEAFFGQGTRLTVV.

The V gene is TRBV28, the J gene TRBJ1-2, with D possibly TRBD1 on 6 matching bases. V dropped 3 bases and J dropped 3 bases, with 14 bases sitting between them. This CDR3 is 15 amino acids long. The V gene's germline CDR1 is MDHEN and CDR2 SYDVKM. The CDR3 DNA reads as TGTGCCAGCAGTTTTTCCTCGGCAGGGGACTATGGCTACACCTTC. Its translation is CASSFSSAGDYGYTF.

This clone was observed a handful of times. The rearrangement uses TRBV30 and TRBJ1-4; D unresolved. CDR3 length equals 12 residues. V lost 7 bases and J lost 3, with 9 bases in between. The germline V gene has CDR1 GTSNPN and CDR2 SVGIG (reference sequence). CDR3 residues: CASRQPNEKLFF. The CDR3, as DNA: TGTGCCTCCCGTCAGCCTAATGAAAAACTGTTTTTT.

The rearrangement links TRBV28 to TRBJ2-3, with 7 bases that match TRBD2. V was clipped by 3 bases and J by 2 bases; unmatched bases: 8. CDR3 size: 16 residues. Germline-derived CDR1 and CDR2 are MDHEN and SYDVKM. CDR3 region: CASSFASGIITDTQYF. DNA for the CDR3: TGTGCCAGCAGTTTTGCTAGCGGAATTATCACAGATACGCAGTATTTT.

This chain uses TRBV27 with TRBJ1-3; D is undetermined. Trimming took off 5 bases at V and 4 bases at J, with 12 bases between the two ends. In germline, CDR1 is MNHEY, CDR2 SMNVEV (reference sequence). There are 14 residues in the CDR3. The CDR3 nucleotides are TGTGCCAGCAGTCCTACGGTTACCGGAAACACCATATATTTT. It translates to CASSPTVTGNTIYF.

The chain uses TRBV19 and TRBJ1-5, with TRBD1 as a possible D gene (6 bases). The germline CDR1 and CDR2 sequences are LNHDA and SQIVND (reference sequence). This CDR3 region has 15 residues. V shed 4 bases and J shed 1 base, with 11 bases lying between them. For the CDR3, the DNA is TGTGCCAGTAGTACAGGGGCCCTCAGCAATCAGCCCCAGCATTTT. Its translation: CASSTGALSNQPQHF.

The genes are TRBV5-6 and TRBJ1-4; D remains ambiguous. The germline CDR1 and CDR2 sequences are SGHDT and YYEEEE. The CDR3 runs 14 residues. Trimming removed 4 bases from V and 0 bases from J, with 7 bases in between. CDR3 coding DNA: TGTGCCAGCAGCACCAGAGCAACTAATGAAAAACTGTTTTTT. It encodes CASSTRATNEKLFF.

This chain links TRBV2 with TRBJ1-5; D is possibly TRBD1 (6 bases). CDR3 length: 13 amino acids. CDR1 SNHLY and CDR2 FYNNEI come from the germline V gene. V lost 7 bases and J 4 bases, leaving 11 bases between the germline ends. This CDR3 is CASTTGFNQPQHF. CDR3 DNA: TGTGCCAGCACCACAGGGTTTAATCAGCCCCAGCATTTT.